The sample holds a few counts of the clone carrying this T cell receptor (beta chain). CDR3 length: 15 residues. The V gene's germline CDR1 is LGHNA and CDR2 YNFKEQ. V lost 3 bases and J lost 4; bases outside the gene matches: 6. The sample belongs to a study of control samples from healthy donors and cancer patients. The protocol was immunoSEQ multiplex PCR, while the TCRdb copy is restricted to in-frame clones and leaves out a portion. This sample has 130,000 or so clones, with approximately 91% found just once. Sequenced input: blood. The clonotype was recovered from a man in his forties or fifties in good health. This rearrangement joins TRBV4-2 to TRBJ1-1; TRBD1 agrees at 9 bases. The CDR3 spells CASSQASTGGTEAFF. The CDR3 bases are TGTGCCAGCAGCCAGGCATCGACAGGGGGCACTGAAGCTTTCTTT.